The 21 T cell receptor beta chains below were found in one sample sequenced in a study of control samples from healthy donors and cancer patients. Generated by immunoSEQ multiplex PCR, the TCRdb table keeps only in-frame clones and is missing some. This table holds around 42,000 clones, roughly 94% found once. The sequenced material came from blood. The receptors derive from a man aged 60 to 69 in good health.

The genes are TRBV19 and TRBJ1-2; D is unresolved. V lost 5 bases and J 8 bases, leaving 9 bases between the germline ends. The CDR3 is 11 residues long. Germline V gene sequence: CDR1 LNHDA, CDR2 SQIVND (reference sequence). The CDR3 here is CASSFSSGYTF. CDR3 sequence (DNA): TGTGCCAGTAGTTTTTCATCCGGCTACACCTTC.

The DNA for the CDR3 is TGTGCCAGCAGCTTAGGAGAGGCAGATACGCAGTATTTT. Its translation: CASSLGEADTQYF. The chain combines TRBV11-2 with TRBJ2-3; no clear D. Trimming took 1 base from V and 4 from J, leaving 6 bases between them. This CDR3 has 13 residues. Germline assignment: CDR1 SGHAT and CDR2 FQNNGV.

The chain is built from TRBV27 and TRBJ2-3; TRBD2 aligns across 7 bases. The V gene end was trimmed by 7 bases and the J gene end by 3 bases; junction bases not matched to a gene: 7. The length of the CDR3 is 14 residues. CDR1 is MNHEY and CDR2 is SMNVEV in the germline V gene (reference sequence). For the CDR3, the DNA is TGTGCCAGCAAGGAAGGAGCGGGAACAGATACGCAGTATTTT. It yields the protein CASKEGAGTDTQYF.

The rearrangement links TRBV3-1 (or the pseudogene TRBV3-2) to TRBJ2-1; D might be TRBD1 (9 bases). V shed 4 bases and J shed 10 bases, with 26 bases lying between them. This CDR3 spans 17 amino acids. Germline assignment: CDR1 LGHDT and CDR2 YNNKEL (reference sequence). CDR3 sequence reads: CASSRGGWGTGTYEQFF. In DNA, the CDR3 is TGTGCCAGCAGCCGCGGGGGGTGGGGGACAGGGACTTACGAGCAGTTCTTC.

The sample holds one count of this clone. The chain links TRBV7-8 to TRBJ2-7; 9 bases match TRBD2. The germline gives CDR1 SGHVS, CDR2 FQNEAQ. The trim removed 4 bases at V and 3 bases at J, leaving 7 bases unmatched. The CDR3 runs 15 residues. The CDR3 spells CASSSRSGRNYEQYF. Here the CDR3 DNA reads TGTGCCAGCAGCTCTCGTAGCGGGAGAAACTACGAGCAGTACTTC.

The genes are TRBV9 and TRBJ1-3; D gene uncertain. The V gene's germline CDR1 is SGDLS and CDR2 YYNGEE. This CDR3 contains 13 residues. The V gene lost 0 bases and the J gene lost 4 bases, with 5 bases spanning the gap. The CDR3 DNA reads as TGTGCCAGCAGCGTAGCTGGCGGAAACACCATATATTTT. Protein product: CASSVAGGNTIYF.

This clone was detected only once. The V gene is TRBV11-3, the J gene TRBJ1-1, with TRBD1 identical over 7 bases. V dropped 1 base and J dropped 4; count of bases not matched to a gene: 0. CDR1 and CDR2 (germline): SGHNT, YENEEA. The CDR3 spans 13 residues. The CDR3 protein is CASSLAGGTEAFF. The CDR3 nucleotides are TGTGCCAGCAGCTTAGCAGGGGGCACTGAAGCTTTCTTT.

The chain employs TRBV3-1 (or the pseudogene TRBV3-2) and TRBJ2-1; D remains unclear. The V end was cut by 0 bases, the J end by 10 bases, with 4 bases between. The CDR3 runs 11 residues. Germline loops: CDR1 LGHDT, CDR2 YNNKEL (reference sequence). CDR3 nucleotides: TGTGCCAGCAGCCAAGAGCGGGAGCAGTTCTTC. It codes for CASSQEREQFF.

The gene calls are TRBV7-9 and TRBJ2-7, with a tentative D call TRBD1 (5 bases). The CDR3 is 16 residues long. V lost 7 bases to trimming and J lost 4 bases, with 23 bases between them. Germline-derived CDR1 and CDR2 are SEHNR and FQNEAQ (reference sequence). The CDR3 is CASTTTIALKGYEQYF. The CDR3 DNA is TGTGCCAGCACAACAACCATCGCGTTAAAGGGGTACGAGCAGTACTTC.

The chain links TRBV11-2 to TRBJ1-4; D gene unclear. V was trimmed by 5 bases and J by 5 bases, leaving 12 bases between them. Germline V lookup: CDR1 SGHAT, CDR2 FQNNGV. The CDR3 loop spans 14 amino acids. The CDR3 sequence is CASSETRANEKLFF. The CDR3 DNA follows: TGTGCCAGCAGCGAAACCCGGGCAAATGAAAAACTGTTTTTT.

CDR3 bases: TGCGCCAGCAGCTTGGGCCAGGGGGCGCGGGAGCAGTACTTC. This codes for CASSLGQGAREQYF. This chain connects TRBV5-1 to TRBJ2-7; TRBD1 matches 8 bases. Germline V gene data show CDR1 as SGHRS and CDR2 as YFSETQ. V lost 0 bases and J lost 7; bases outside the gene matches: 6. The CDR3 spans 14 residues. The entire variable domain, with the rest obtained from reference TRBV5-1 and TRBJ2-7, is as follows: KAGVTQTPRYLIKTRGQQVTLSCSPISGHRSVSWYQQTPGQGLQFLFEYFSETQRNKGNFPGRFSGRQFSNSRSEMNVSTLELGDSALYLCASSLGQGAREQYFGPGTRLTVT.

This chain joins TRBV19 and TRBJ2-3, with TRBD1 as a possible D gene (5 bases). CDR1 is LNHDA, CDR2 SQIVND, per germline (reference sequence). The CDR3 spans 14 residues. Trimming took 8 bases from V and 3 from J, leaving 15 bases between them. CDR3 residues: CASGWQGRTDTQYF. For the CDR3, the DNA is TGTGCCAGTGGATGGCAGGGCAGAACAGATACGCAGTATTTT.

This clone appeared once. The V call is TRBV5-4, the J call TRBJ2-1, with D perhaps TRBD2 (6 bases). Trimming stripped 0 bases from V and 4 bases from J, with 20 bases between. This CDR3 contains 18 residues. Germline assignment: CDR1 SGHNT and CDR2 YYREEE (reference sequence). The CDR3 DNA sequence: TGTGCCAGCAGCTTGGTAGGCTTCCGGCTAGCGCCTTACAATGAGCAGTTCTTC. Protein sequence: CASSLVGFRLAPYNEQFF.

The V and J genes are TRBV15 and TRBJ2-5; TRBD1 matches at 9 bases. This CDR3 contains 16 residues. Trimming removed 4 bases from V and 4 bases from J; junction bases left unmatched: 10. The germline V gene has CDR1 LNHNV and CDR2 YYDKDF (reference sequence). CDR3 DNA: TGTGCCACCAGCAAAATAACAGGGGGCGCTGGAGAGACCCAGTACTTC. Residues: CATSKITGGAGETQYF.

This chain joins TRBV7-9 and TRBJ2-3; perhaps TRBD1 as D (5 bases). Trimming pared 7 bases from V and 2 bases from J, leaving 10 bases between. The V gene's germline CDR1 is SEHNR and CDR2 FQNEAQ (reference sequence). The CDR3 consists of 13 residues. CDR3 sequence reads: CASTQDITDTQYF. CDR3 coding DNA: TGTGCCAGCACTCAGGACATCACAGATACGCAGTATTTT.

V and J are TRBV27 and TRBJ1-1, with a possible D match to TRBD1 (6 bases). The V end was cut by 3 bases, the J end by 5 bases, with 16 bases between. CDR1 MNHEY and CDR2 SMNVEV come from the germline V gene (reference sequence). The CDR3 contains 15 residues. CDR3 in DNA: TGTGCCAGCAGTTTTTTAGCAGGGGAGAAGACTGAAGCTTTCTTT. Its protein is CASSFLAGEKTEAFF.

The CDR3, as DNA: TGTGCCAGCTCACCGACTAAAAGCACAGATACGCAGTATTTT. Protein sequence: CASSPTKSTDTQYF. The chain carries TRBV18 and TRBJ2-3, with a possible D match to TRBD2 (5 bases). The length of the CDR3 is 14 residues. From germline, CDR1 is KGHSH and CDR2 LQKENI. Trimming stripped 3 bases from V and 0 bases from J, with 7 bases between.

The CDR3 sequence is CASSLDSGLVGKYF. The DNA of the CDR3 is TGTGCCAGCAGCTTAGATAGCGGGCTAGTGGGGAAGTATTTT. This rearrangement joins TRBV7-9 to TRBJ2-3; 7 bases match TRBD2. CDR3 size: 14 residues. Trimming removed 1 base from V and 13 bases from J; junction bases left unmatched: 11. Germline assignment: CDR1 SEHNR and CDR2 FQNEAQ (reference sequence).

The chain links TRBV7-8 to TRBJ2-2; weak D call: TRBD1 (6 bases). Germline CDR1 reads SGHVS; CDR2 reads FQNEAQ. With 0 bases removed from V and 4 bases from J, the gap between germline ends came to 9 bases. This CDR3 has 15 amino acids. DNA for the CDR3: TGTGCCAGCAGCTTAGCACGACAGGCCACCGGGGAGCTGTTTTTT. Translation: CASSLARQATGELFF.

The chain is built from TRBV20-1 and TRBJ1-2; no definite D call. With 3 bases removed from V and 7 bases from J, the gap between germline ends came to 6 bases. The CDR3 totals 10 residues. CDR1 and CDR2 from the germline V gene are DFQATT and SNEGSKA (reference sequence). The CDR3 spells CSARKFGYTF. The CDR3 DNA is TGCAGTGCTAGGAAATTTGGCTACACCTTC.

The rearrangement links TRBV30 to TRBJ1-3, with 11 positions matching TRBD1. This CDR3 region has 17 residues. V lost 7 bases, J lost 1 base, and 12 bases stayed unmatched. Germline V gene lookup returns CDR1 GTSNPN and CDR2 SVGIG (reference sequence). CDR3 bases: TGTGCCTCTGGACAGGGGGCTATGCAGGGTTCTGGAAACACCATATATTTT. It codes for CASGQGAMQGSGNTIYF.